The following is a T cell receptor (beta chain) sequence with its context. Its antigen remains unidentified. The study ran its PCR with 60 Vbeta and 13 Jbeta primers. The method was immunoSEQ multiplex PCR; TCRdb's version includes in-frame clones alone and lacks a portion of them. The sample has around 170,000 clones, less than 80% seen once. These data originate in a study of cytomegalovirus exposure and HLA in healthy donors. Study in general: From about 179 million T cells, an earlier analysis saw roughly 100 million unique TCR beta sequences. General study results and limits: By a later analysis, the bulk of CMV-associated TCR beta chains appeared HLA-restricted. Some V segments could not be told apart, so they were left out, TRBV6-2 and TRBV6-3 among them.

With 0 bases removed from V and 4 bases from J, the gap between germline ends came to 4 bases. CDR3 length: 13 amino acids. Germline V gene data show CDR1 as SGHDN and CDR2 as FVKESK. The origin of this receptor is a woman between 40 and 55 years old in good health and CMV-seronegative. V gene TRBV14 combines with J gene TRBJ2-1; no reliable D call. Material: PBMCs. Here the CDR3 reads CASSQELYNEQFF. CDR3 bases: TGTGCCAGCAGCCAAGAACTATACAATGAGCAGTTCTTC.